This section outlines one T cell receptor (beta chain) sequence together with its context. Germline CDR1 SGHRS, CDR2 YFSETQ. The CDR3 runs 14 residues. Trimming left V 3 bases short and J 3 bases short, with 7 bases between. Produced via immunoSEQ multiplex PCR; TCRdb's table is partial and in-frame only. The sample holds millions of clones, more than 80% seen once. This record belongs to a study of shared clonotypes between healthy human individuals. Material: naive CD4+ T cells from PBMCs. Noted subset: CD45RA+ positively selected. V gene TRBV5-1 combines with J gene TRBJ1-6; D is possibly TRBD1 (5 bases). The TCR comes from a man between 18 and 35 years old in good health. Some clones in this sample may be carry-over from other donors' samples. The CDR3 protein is CASSYDSYNSPLHF. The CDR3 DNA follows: TGCGCCAGCAGCTATGACAGCTATAATTCACCCCTCCACTTT. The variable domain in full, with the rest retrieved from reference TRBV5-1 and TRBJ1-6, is KAGVTQTPRYLIKTRGQQVTLSCSPISGHRSVSWYQQTPGQGLQFLFEYFSETQRNKGNFPGRFSGRQFSNSRSEMNVSTLELGDSALYLCASSYDSYNSPLHFGNGTRLTVT.